The 26 T cell receptor beta chains given below trace back to one sample, sequenced in a study of shared clonotypes between healthy human individuals. Profiling relied on immunoSEQ multiplex PCR, and the TCRdb table lists in-frame clones only, not all of them. The sample has fewer than 850,000 clones, 90% to 98% seen once. Naive-designated CD8 cells lacked CD45RO, were positively enriched for CCR7, and omitted terminally differentiated effector memory CD45RA+ cells. Source material: naive CD8+ T cells sorted from blood. Source of these receptors: a man between 25 and 39 years old in good health.

CDR3: CASSLAAGWNTGELFF. In DNA form, the CDR3 reads TGTGCCAGCAGTTTAGCGGCGGGATGGAACACCGGGGAGCTGTTTTTT. The chain employs TRBV28 and TRBJ2-2, with a possible D match to TRBD2 (6 bases). The CDR3 covers 16 residues. CDR1 is MDHEN, CDR2 SYDVKM, per germline. The V end was cut by 2 bases, the J end by 1 base, with 11 bases between.

As DNA, the CDR3 is TGTGCCAGCAGCGTAGACGATGTTGGTATGAACACTGAAGCTTTCTTT. It translates to CASSVDDVGMNTEAFF. The J gene is TRBJ1-1, the V gene TRBV9; D gene uncertain. Trimming cost V 0 bases and J 0 bases, with 12 bases left between them. This CDR3 is built from 16 residues. Germline V gene sequence: CDR1 SGDLS, CDR2 YYNGEE.

About this clone: One junction end disagrees with the germline gene, perhaps due to a read error. This chain links TRBV2 with TRBJ2-1, with 8 positions matching TRBD1. The germline gives CDR1 SNHLY, CDR2 FYNNEI. This CDR3 is built from 15 residues. As DNA, the CDR3 is TGTGCCAGCAGCGAAGGACAGGGAGCCTACAATGAGCAGTTCTTC. Protein product: CASSEGQGAYNEQFF. The whole variable domain, remainder taken from reference TRBV2 and TRBJ2-1, is EPEVTQTPSHQVTQMGQEVILRCVPISNHLYFYWYRQILGQKVEFLVSFYNNEISEKSEIFDDQFSVERPDGSNFTLKIRSTKLEDSAMYFCASSEGQGAYNEQFFGPGTRLTVL.

The rearrangement uses TRBV19 and TRBJ2-7, with 12 bases identical to TRBD2. This CDR3 is built from 16 residues. Looked up from germline, CDR1 is LNHDA and CDR2 is SQIVND (reference sequence). Losses at the gene ends were 5 bases for V and 6 bases for J; bases not matched to a gene: 11. Here the CDR3 reads CASSPTRLAGASEQYF. CDR3 DNA: TGTGCCAGTAGTCCAACAAGACTAGCGGGAGCCTCCGAGCAGTACTTC.

CDR3 residues: CASSLGVGGRARDEQFF. DNA of the CDR3: TGTGCCAGCAGCTTAGGCGTTGGAGGGAGGGCCCGCGATGAGCAGTTCTTC. The chain recombines TRBV7-6 with TRBJ2-1; TRBD2 matches 7 bases. The germline CDR1 and CDR2 sequences are SGHVS and FNYEAQ. This CDR3 has 17 residues. Losses at the gene ends were 1 base for V and 8 bases for J; bases not matched to a gene: 14.

The chain recombines TRBV6-5 with TRBJ2-5; D perhaps matches TRBD1 (6 bases). This CDR3 spans 14 amino acids. CDR1 and CDR2 from the germline V gene are MNHEY and SVGAGI. With 4 bases removed from V and 7 bases from J, the gap between germline ends came to 16 bases. CDR3 DNA: TGTGCCAGCAGTTCGGGACAACAGGAAGGGACCCAGTACTTC. Residues: CASSSGQQEGTQYF.

V usage is TRBV7-9 and J usage is TRBJ2-1, with TRBD2 identical over 7 bases. CDR1 is SEHNR, CDR2 FQNEAQ, per germline (reference sequence). The trim removed 5 bases at V and 4 bases at J, leaving 5 bases unmatched. The CDR3 length is 14 residues. DNA of the CDR3: TGTGCCAGCAGCAGACTAGCCCAGTACAATGAGCAGTTCTTC. It is translated as CASSRLAQYNEQFF.

The rearrangement links TRBV11-2 to TRBJ2-7; no clear D. From germline, CDR1 is SGHAT and CDR2 FQNNGV. There are 15 residues in the CDR3. The V and J ends lost 1 base and 5 bases respectively, with 15 bases between them. This CDR3 reads CASSLGSVGRDEQYF. The CDR3 region has the DNA TGTGCCAGCAGCTTAGGTAGTGTAGGTAGGGACGAGCAGTACTTC.

The chain carries TRBV19 and TRBJ2-7; TRBD1 matches 8 bases. J was trimmed by 5 bases and V by 5 bases; bases with no gene match: 11. The CDR3 totals 15 residues. The germline CDR1 and CDR2 sequences are LNHDA and SQIVND (reference sequence). The CDR3, as DNA: TGTGCCAGTAGTCCCATGGACAGGGAAATCCACGAGCAGTACTTC. Protein sequence: CASSPMDREIHEQYF.

This rearrangement joins TRBV13 to TRBJ2-7; weak D call: TRBD2 (6 bases). Trimming took off 5 bases at V and 1 base at J, with 15 bases between the two ends. CDR3 size: 15 residues. Germline V gene lookup returns CDR1 PRHDT and CDR2 FYEKMQ (reference sequence). This chain's CDR3 is CASSHGVSGSYEQYF. CDR3 DNA: TGTGCCAGCAGCCATGGGGTTAGCGGTTCCTACGAGCAGTACTTC.

The rearrangement links TRBV5-5 to TRBJ2-2; 7 bases are shared with TRBD1. The CDR3 loop spans 15 amino acids. The J segment lost 4 bases and the V segment lost 1 base, leaving 4 bases of the junction unmatched. CDR1 is SGHKS and CDR2 is YYEKEE in the germline V gene (reference sequence). CDR3 in amino acids: CASSLKGGGTGELFF. The CDR3 DNA follows: TGTGCCAGCAGCTTGAAAGGGGGCGGCACCGGGGAGCTGTTTTTT. Full variable domain (missing parts from reference TRBV5-5 and TRBJ2-2): DAGVTQSPTHLIKTRGQQVTLRCSPISGHKSVSWYQQVLGQGPQFIFQYYEKEERGRGNFPDRFSARQFPNYSSELNVNALLLGDSALYLCASSLKGGGTGELFFGEGSRLTVL.

V gene TRBV25-1 combines with J gene TRBJ2-2; D is unresolved. Trimming removed 2 bases at V and 4 bases at J, with 8 bases between. Per the germline V gene, CDR1 is MGHDK and CDR2 is SYGVNS. This CDR3 comprises 14 residues. Here the CDR3 reads CASSELGGTGELFF. The CDR3 coding sequence is TGTGCCAGCAGTGAACTGGGCGGCACCGGGGAGCTGTTTTTT.

In DNA form, the CDR3 reads TGCAGCGGAACAGGGGGGTCGAACAATGAGCAGTTCTTC. It specifies CSGTGGSNNEQFF. The chain has TRBV29-1 and TRBJ2-1, with 8 bases lining up with TRBD1. V trimming: 7 bases; J trimming: 5 bases; junction bases outside the gene matches: 7. The germline V gene encodes CDR1 SQVTM and CDR2 ANQGSEA. This CDR3 region has 13 residues.

The chain carries TRBV7-9 and TRBJ1-5; the D is unclear. With 1 base removed from V and 5 bases from J, the gap between germline ends came to 12 bases. The CDR3 totals 15 residues. CDR1 is SEHNR and CDR2 is FQNEAQ in the germline V gene (reference sequence). The CDR3 DNA reads TGTGCCAGCAGCTTAGATTGGGTAGGCGATCAGCCCCAGCATTTT. It translates to CASSLDWVGDQPQHF.

This chain connects TRBV7-8 to TRBJ2-3; D is perhaps TRBD2 (6 bases). Trimming pared 4 bases from V and 4 bases from J, leaving 24 bases between. The CDR3 contains 18 residues. Germline V CDR1 and CDR2: SGHVS, FQNEAQ. Here the CDR3 reads CASSSLELASEVSDTQYF. The CDR3 DNA reads TGTGCCAGCAGCTCCCTAGAGTTGGCTAGCGAGGTTTCAGATACGCAGTATTTT.

The CDR3 loop is CASSLGTANDEKLFF. The CDR3 DNA is TGTGCCAGCAGCTTGGGAACAGCTAACGATGAAAAACTGTTTTTT. The rearrangement joins TRBV5-6 to TRBJ1-4; no clear D gene. The CDR3 spans 15 residues. CDR1 is SGHDT and CDR2 is YYEEEE in the germline V gene. V shed 0 bases and J shed 6 bases, with 12 bases lying between them.

CDR3 DNA: TGTGCCAGCAACCCAAACCATCTGACAGACACGAACACCGGGGAGCTGTTTTTT. Residues: CASNPNHLTDTNTGELFF. V gene TRBV27 combines with J gene TRBJ2-2; TRBD1 is a possible D gene (5 bases). Germline V gene sequence: CDR1 MNHEY, CDR2 SMNVEV (reference sequence). Trimming cost V 7 bases and J 0 bases, with 21 bases left between them. The CDR3 totals 18 residues.

The gene calls are TRBV11-2 and TRBJ2-7; the D call may be TRBD1 or TRBD2 (6 bases each). Trimming removed 8 bases from V and 3 bases from J, with 17 bases in between. Germline V CDR1 and CDR2: SGHAT, FQNNGV. CDR3 length: 14 residues. CDR3: CASQTEGGHYEQYF. CDR3 coding DNA: TGTGCCAGCCAGACCGAGGGGGGACACTACGAGCAGTACTTC.

The chain joins TRBV6-1 to TRBJ2-1; D perhaps matches TRBD2 (5 bases). Trimming removed 9 bases at V and 4 bases at J, with 16 bases between. Germline lookup yields CDR1 MNHNS and CDR2 SASEGT. CDR3 length: 14 residues. CDR3 nucleotides: TGTGCCAGTTTAGACGGACTTTTATACAATGAGCAGTTCTTC. The encoded protein is CASLDGLLYNEQFF.

The chain uses TRBV18 and TRBJ2-3; TRBD2 agrees at 8 bases. V lost 0 bases and J lost 0; bases outside the gene matches: 5. Germline-derived CDR1 and CDR2 are KGHSH and LQKENI. CDR3 length: 17 residues. CDR3 nucleotide sequence: TGTGCCAGCTCACCACCGTTTGCTAGCGGGAGCACAGATACGCAGTATTTT. Residues: CASSPPFASGSTDTQYF.

The genes are TRBV7-2 and TRBJ2-1; the D gene is possibly TRBD1 (5 bases). Trimming removed 6 bases at V and 0 bases at J, with 15 bases between. Germline values: CDR1 SGHTA, CDR2 FQGNSA. CDR3 length equals 16 residues. For the CDR3, the DNA is TGTGCCAGCAGGCACCTGGACAAGAGCTCCTACAATGAGCAGTTCTTC. This gives the protein CASRHLDKSSYNEQFF.

The J gene is TRBJ2-3, the V gene TRBV6-5; weak D call: TRBD2 (5 bases). The V and J ends lost 2 bases and 6 bases respectively, with 18 bases between them. The germline V gene encodes CDR1 MNHEY and CDR2 SVGAGI. This CDR3 comprises 16 residues. CDR3 coding DNA: TGTGCCAGCAGTTACGAGCCGGGGATTCCCATGGATACGCAGTATTTT. Translated: CASSYEPGIPMDTQYF.

This chain connects TRBV7-9 to TRBJ1-2; D unclear. Germline CDR1 reads SEHNR; CDR2 reads FQNEAQ (reference sequence). Trimming stripped 4 bases from V and 5 bases from J, with 11 bases between. The CDR3 spans 13 residues. CDR3 residues: CASSSRTDYGYTF. The CDR3 nucleotides are TGTGCCAGCAGCTCCCGGACGGATTATGGCTACACCTTC.

The chain combines TRBV7-8 with TRBJ2-7; TRBD1 agrees at 7 bases. The V gene end was trimmed by 5 bases and the J gene end by 1 base; junction bases not matched to a gene: 5. CDR1 SGHVS and CDR2 FQNEAQ come from the germline V gene. The CDR3 sequence is 14 residues long. For the CDR3, the DNA is TGTGCCAGCAGCCCACCGGGACAGTCCTACGAGCAGTACTTC. Translating it yields CASSPPGQSYEQYF. The whole variable domain, remainder taken from reference TRBV7-8 and TRBJ2-7, is GAGVSQSPRYKVAKRGQDVALRCDPISGHVSLFWYQQALGQGPEFLTYFQNEAQLDKSGLPSDRFFAERPEGSVSTLKIQRTQQEDSAVYLCASSPPGQSYEQYFGPGTRLTVT.

The chain uses TRBV19 and TRBJ2-3, with D tentatively TRBD1 or TRBD2 (5 bases each). Trimming took 1 base from V and 9 from J, leaving 20 bases between them. Germline V gene sequence: CDR1 LNHDA, CDR2 SQIVND (reference sequence). This CDR3 is 16 amino acids long. CDR3 bases: TGTGCCAGTAGTATAGCCCCTAGCACGCCTAGGGGCACGCAGTATTTT. It encodes CASSIAPSTPRGTQYF.

The chain employs TRBV4-3 and TRBJ2-1; D remains ambiguous. Between the trimmed V and J ends, which lost 1 base and 8 bases, there was a span of 18 bases. Germline V gene lookup returns CDR1 LGHNA and CDR2 YSLEER. This CDR3 comprises 16 residues. The CDR3 loop reads CASSQGIVKGIDEQFF. The CDR3 region has the DNA TGCGCCAGCAGCCAAGGTATTGTCAAAGGCATCGATGAGCAGTTCTTC.